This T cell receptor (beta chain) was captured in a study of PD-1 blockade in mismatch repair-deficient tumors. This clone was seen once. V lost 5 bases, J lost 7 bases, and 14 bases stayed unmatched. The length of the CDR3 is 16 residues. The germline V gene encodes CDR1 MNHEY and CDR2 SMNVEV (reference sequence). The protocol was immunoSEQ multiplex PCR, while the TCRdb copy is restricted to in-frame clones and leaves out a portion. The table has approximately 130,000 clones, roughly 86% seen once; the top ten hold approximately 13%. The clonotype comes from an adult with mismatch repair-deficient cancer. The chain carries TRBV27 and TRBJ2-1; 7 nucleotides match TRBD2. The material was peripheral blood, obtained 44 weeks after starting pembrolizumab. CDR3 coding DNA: TGTGCCAGCAGTCCCCATAGCGGGCCCGGGGGGAATGAGCAGTTCTTC. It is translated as CASSPHSGPGGNEQFF.